The source of this TCR beta chain is a study of T cell repertoires in cytomegalovirus infection. Whole-study context: The public TCR beta signatures pointed to both CMV infection and matching HLA type. The study, taken as a whole, reports: Clonotypes of TCR beta that were HLA-C-restricted and CMV-specific dominated the ex vivo response.

This clonotype occurred once. The antigen is not known. Germline assignment: CDR1 SGHTA and CDR2 FQGNSA. The junction had 8 bases not matched to a gene; V was cut back by 0 bases and J by 2 bases. CDR3 length equals 17 residues. Via MiXCR, TCRdb re-called the reads, giving one row per CDR3 protein. The table shows about 110,000 distinct CDR3 sequences, with about 30% occurring only once. The sequence derives from a human donor in good health (CMV status not recorded). Some clones in this sample may be carry-over from other donors' samples. The starting material was CD8+ T cells from cultured PBMCs, obtained from culture after CMV antigen stimulation. The chain links TRBV7-2 to TRBJ2-5; TRBD2 matches 8 bases. CDR3 coding DNA: TGTGCCAGCAGCTTAGCCCCCCGGGGGGGATCTCAAGAGACCCAGTACTTC. This gives the protein CASSLAPRGGSQETQYF.